This T cell receptor (beta chain) was sequenced for a study of siplizumab effects on memory and regulatory T cells. Findings and limits, study-wide: Naive or memory phenotype assignment was not possible for roughly 75-95% of proliferating CD4+ or CD8+ clones. Naive T cells appeared more varied than memory cells and looked like key alloresponse contributors. The mean Treg-derived percentage of mappable alloreactive CD4+ clones was under 75% with siplizumab compared with 25% to 30% in controls.

Around 10^5 TCR templates per sample were sequenced. Measured with immunoSEQ multiplex PCR; TCRdb has only the in-frame clones, and not every one. This table holds approximately 100,000 clones, 93% found once. On this clone: The antigen is unknown.

The CDR3 totals 12 residues. V was shortened by 1 base and J by 3 bases, with 5 bases between the two germline ends. CDR1 and CDR2 (germline): SGHRS, YFSETQ. The source material was Tregs sorted from blood. This rearrangement joins TRBV5-1 to TRBJ2-7; D gene ambiguous. The origin of this receptor is a human donor in good health. The CDR3 reads CASSLNNYEQYF. DNA for the CDR3: TGCGCCAGCAGCTTGAATAACTACGAGCAGTACTTC.